This T cell receptor beta chain appears in the sequencing data of a study of long-term antiretroviral therapy in people with HIV. The wider study: About a decade before 2015, the earliest samples were taken when ART was typically delayed.

Running of the v3.0 immunoSEQ assay took place at survey level. Target depth was roughly 40,000-50,000 T-cell genomes per sample. Data came from immunoSEQ multiplex PCR; TCRdb stores just in-frame clones and leaves some out. The table lists 20,000 to 25,000 clones, more than 70% of them singletons. The sample holds a few counts of this clone. Its antigen is unknown. Study-wide points: Controls exceeded HIV repertoires in CDR3 length range. Increased diversity was seen after ART, yet it remained lower than in transplant donor controls.

This sequence was found in a woman in her thirties or forties with HIV. This material consisted of unsorted PBMCs, taken around 1.8 years before starting antiretroviral therapy.

The CDR3 reads CAWSGGRANEQYF. The CDR3, as DNA: TGTGCCTGGAGTGGCGGGAGGGCCAACGAGCAGTACTTC. This sequence joins TRBV30 and TRBJ2-7, with 9 bases lining up with TRBD2. The CDR3 is 13 amino acids. CDR1 is GTSNPN, CDR2 SVGIG, per germline (reference sequence). Unmatched junction bases numbered 3, after V lost 1 base and J lost 5 bases.